These T cell receptor beta chains were read from a single sample in a study of shared clonotypes between healthy human individuals. Profiled with immunoSEQ multiplex PCR; TCRdb holds only in-frame clones, not every one. The sample comprises roughly 1.5 million clones, 95% to 99% of which are singletons, and 0.45% rests with the top ten. The specimen was naive CD4+ T cells sorted from blood. The receptors were sampled from a man younger than 45 in good health. CDR3s include the opening cysteine and the closing phenylalanine or tryptophan. Each record gives: V gene, clone size, J gene, D gene, CDR3 length, CDR3 DNA, CDR3 protein. The D gene is left open where the match is weak. The size of a clone is reported for some rows only, either as once, few or many, or as a class for expanded clones.

v_gene: TRBV5-5
abundance: -
j_gene: TRBJ2-3
d_gene: TRBD2
len: 13
CDR3nt: TGTGCCAGCAACTTAGCGGGAGTGGATACGCAGTATTTT
CDR3aa: CASNLAGVDTQYF

v_gene: TRBV5-1
abundance: -
j_gene: TRBJ2-7
d_gene: -
len: 14
CDR3nt: TGCGCCAGCTTCTCCTGGGGCAAGACCTACGAGCAGTACTTC
CDR3aa: CASFSWGKTYEQYF

v_gene: TRBV6-5
abundance: -
j_gene: TRBJ2-3
d_gene: -
len: 13
CDR3nt: TGTGCCAGCAGCCCACAGACTAGGGCCGAGCAGTATTTT
CDR3aa: CASSPQTRAEQYF

v_gene: TRBV4-3
abundance: -
j_gene: TRBJ2-1
d_gene: -
len: 17
CDR3nt: TGCGCCAGCAGCCAAGGCCGTGTGGGACCTCCTTACAATGAGCAGTTCTTC
CDR3aa: CASSQGRVGPPYNEQFF

v_gene: TRBV7-9
abundance: -
j_gene: TRBJ1-4
d_gene: -
len: 15
CDR3nt: TGTGCCAGCAGTTTAAGGGTTGCAACTAATGAAAAACTGTTTTTT
CDR3aa: CASSLRVATNEKLFF

v_gene: TRBV13
abundance: -
j_gene: TRBJ2-1
d_gene: TRBD1
len: 16
CDR3nt: TGTGCCAGCAGCTTAATCAGGGACAGGGGGCGGAATGAGCAGTTCTTC
CDR3aa: CASSLIRDRGRNEQFF

v_gene: TRBV27
abundance: -
j_gene: TRBJ1-2
d_gene: TRBD1
len: 17
CDR3nt: TGTGCCAGCAGTTTGCGAAGGGGGCCATCGGCTGGCTATGGCTACACCTTC
CDR3aa: CASSLRRGPSAGYGYTF

v_gene: TRBV28
abundance: -
j_gene: TRBJ1-5
d_gene: -
len: 13
CDR3nt: TGTGCCAGCAGTAGGGCAGTCAATCAGCCCCAGCATTTT
CDR3aa: CASSRAVNQPQHF

v_gene: TRBV6-5
abundance: -
j_gene: TRBJ2-3
d_gene: -
len: 14
CDR3nt: TGTGCCAGCAGTTACTCATGGGATACAGATACGCAGTATTTT
CDR3aa: CASSYSWDTDTQYF

v_gene: TRBV5-1
abundance: -
j_gene: TRBJ1-1
d_gene: -
len: 13
CDR3nt: TGCGCCAGCAGCTCGACAGGCAACACTGAAGCTTTCTTT
CDR3aa: CASSSTGNTEAFF

v_gene: TRBV5-4
abundance: -
j_gene: TRBJ2-5
d_gene: -
len: 15
CDR3nt: TGTGCCAGCAGCTTGGGGGGGGCACAGCAAGAGACCCAGTACTTC
CDR3aa: CASSLGGAQQETQYF

v_gene: TRBV7-6
abundance: -
j_gene: TRBJ2-1
d_gene: TRBD2
len: 16
CDR3nt: TGTGCCAGCAGCTTAGCCGGCGGGAGCGCCTACAATGAGCAGTTCTTC
CDR3aa: CASSLAGGSAYNEQFF

v_gene: TRBV4-1
abundance: -
j_gene: TRBJ1-1
d_gene: -
len: 14
CDR3nt: TGCGCCAGCAGCCAAGGGGCGAGGGACACTGAAGCTTTCTTT
CDR3aa: CASSQGARDTEAFF

v_gene: TRBV4-2
abundance: -
j_gene: TRBJ2-1
d_gene: TRBD2
len: 17
CDR3nt: TGTGCCAGCAGCCCAGAGGGACTAGCGGGAGGAAATAAGGAGCAGTTCTTC
CDR3aa: CASSPEGLAGGNKEQFF

v_gene: TRBV9
abundance: -
j_gene: TRBJ2-2
d_gene: TRBD2
len: 15
CDR3nt: TGTGCCAGCAGCGTAGCCGGGAGGTTAGACGGGGAGCTGTTTTTT
CDR3aa: CASSVAGRLDGELFF

v_gene: TRBV5-1
abundance: -
j_gene: TRBJ2-2
d_gene: TRBD1
len: 17
CDR3nt: TGCGCCAGCAGCACGCGTCCCGGGACAGCTAACACCGGGGAGCTGTTTTTT
CDR3aa: CASSTRPGTANTGELFF

v_gene: TRBV28
abundance: once
j_gene: TRBJ1-5
d_gene: -
len: 15
CDR3nt: TGTGCCAGCAGACCGCCGGCAGGCTTCAATCAGCCCCAGCATTTT
CDR3aa: CASRPPAGFNQPQHF

v_gene: TRBV5-1
abundance: -
j_gene: TRBJ2-3
d_gene: TRBD2
len: 15
CDR3nt: TGCGCCAGCAGCTTCAGCGGGATGGGAACAGATACGCAGTATTTT
CDR3aa: CASSFSGMGTDTQYF

v_gene: TRBV7-9
abundance: -
j_gene: TRBJ2-1
d_gene: -
len: 14
CDR3nt: TGTGCCAGCAGCTTATGGGAGGGGGGCAATGAGCAGTTCTTC
CDR3aa: CASSLWEGGNEQFF

v_gene: TRBV7-8
abundance: -
j_gene: TRBJ2-5
d_gene: TRBD1
len: 15
CDR3nt: TGTGCCAGCAGCTTGCGACAGGGGGCCCAAGAGACCCAGTACTTC
CDR3aa: CASSLRQGAQETQYF

v_gene: TRBV5-5
abundance: -
j_gene: TRBJ2-3
d_gene: -
len: 15
CDR3nt: TGTGCCAGCAGCTTGGGGGGGACCGGCAGAGATACGCAGTATTTT
CDR3aa: CASSLGGTGRDTQYF

v_gene: TRBV6-1
abundance: -
j_gene: TRBJ1-2
d_gene: -
len: 18
CDR3nt: TGTGCCAGCAGTGATGGTGACATAGTCACGCTAGCTAACTATGGCTACACCTTC
CDR3aa: CASSDGDIVTLANYGYTF

v_gene: TRBV28
abundance: once
j_gene: TRBJ1-2
d_gene: -
len: 17
CDR3nt: TGTGCCAGCAGTTCGAGGGGCCGGGCCGCGGACAACTATGGCTACACCTTC
CDR3aa: CASSSRGRAADNYGYTF

v_gene: TRBV7-3
abundance: -
j_gene: TRBJ2-3
d_gene: TRBD2
len: 16
CDR3nt: TGTGCCAGCAGCGCTAGCGGATGGTCGGGCACAGATACGCAGTATTTT
CDR3aa: CASSASGWSGTDTQYF

v_gene: TRBV5-1
abundance: few
j_gene: TRBJ2-7
d_gene: TRBD1
len: 14
CDR3nt: TGCGCCAGCAGCCCGGGACAGGGGTCTTACGAGCAGTACTTC
CDR3aa: CASSPGQGSYEQYF

v_gene: TRBV10-3
abundance: -
j_gene: TRBJ1-3
d_gene: -
len: 13
CDR3nt: TGTGCCGCCGCACAAACGGCGGGAAACACCATATATTTT
CDR3aa: CAAAQTAGNTIYF

v_gene: TRBV27
abundance: -
j_gene: TRBJ2-1
d_gene: TRBD2
len: 14
CDR3nt: TGTGCCAGCAGTTTACTAGCGGGGCTAAATGAGCAGTTCTTC
CDR3aa: CASSLLAGLNEQFF

v_gene: TRBV27
abundance: -
j_gene: TRBJ2-3
d_gene: TRBD1
len: 18
CDR3nt: TGTGCCAGCAGTTTAACCCCGGACAGGTGGTACGGCACAGATACGCAGTATTTT
CDR3aa: CASSLTPDRWYGTDTQYF

v_gene: TRBV5-4
abundance: -
j_gene: TRBJ2-1
d_gene: TRBD2
len: 16
CDR3nt: TGTGCCAGCAGCTTGGATCGAGCGGGAGGCCTAAATGAGCAGTTCTTC
CDR3aa: CASSLDRAGGLNEQFF

v_gene: TRBV11-2
abundance: -
j_gene: TRBJ2-1
d_gene: TRBD2
len: 16
CDR3nt: TGTGCCAGCAGCTTAGATCGACTAGCGGGAGTCAATGAGCAGTTCTTC
CDR3aa: CASSLDRLAGVNEQFF

v_gene: TRBV5-4
abundance: -
j_gene: TRBJ2-5
d_gene: -
len: 15
CDR3nt: TGTGCCAGCAGCTCCGTCGGGACTCCCCAAGAGACCCAGTACTTC
CDR3aa: CASSSVGTPQETQYF

v_gene: TRBV7-8
abundance: -
j_gene: TRBJ2-7
d_gene: TRBD1
len: 16
CDR3nt: TGTGCCAGCAGCTCGACAGGGGGACGCCCCTATGCCGAGCAGTACTTC
CDR3aa: CASSSTGGRPYAEQYF

v_gene: TRBV11-2
abundance: -
j_gene: TRBJ2-1
d_gene: TRBD2
len: 15
CDR3nt: TGTGCCAGCAGCGAAGGGACTAGCAGGTTCGATGAGCAGTTCTTC
CDR3aa: CASSEGTSRFDEQFF

v_gene: TRBV15
abundance: -
j_gene: TRBJ2-3
d_gene: TRBD2
len: 14
CDR3nt: TGTGCCACCGGGGCTAGCGGGAGCACAGATACGCAGTATTTT
CDR3aa: CATGASGSTDTQYF

v_gene: TRBV20-1
abundance: -
j_gene: TRBJ2-1
d_gene: TRBD1
len: 11
CDR3nt: TGCAGTGCACTGACAGGGAATGAGCAGTTCTTC
CDR3aa: CSALTGNEQFF

v_gene: TRBV7-6
abundance: once
j_gene: TRBJ2-3
d_gene: -
len: 15
CDR3nt: TGTGCCAGCAGCTTACTGGGGACGCCCACAGATACGCAGTATTTT
CDR3aa: CASSLLGTPTDTQYF

v_gene: TRBV6-6
abundance: -
j_gene: TRBJ1-4
d_gene: -
len: 15
CDR3nt: TGTGCCAGCAGTTTTACAGGGTTCCCTAATGAAAAACTGTTTTTT
CDR3aa: CASSFTGFPNEKLFF

v_gene: TRBV11-2
abundance: -
j_gene: TRBJ1-2
d_gene: TRBD1
len: 14
CDR3nt: TGTGCCAGCAGCTTAGGACAGGGCGGCTATGGCTACACCTTC
CDR3aa: CASSLGQGGYGYTF

v_gene: TRBV7-9
abundance: -
j_gene: TRBJ2-2
d_gene: -
len: 17
CDR3nt: TGTGCCAGCAGCTCGGAGAGCATTTTCGCGAACACCGGGGAGCTGTTTTTT
CDR3aa: CASSSESIFANTGELFF

v_gene: TRBV29-1
abundance: -
j_gene: TRBJ1-4
d_gene: TRBD1
len: 12
CDR3nt: TGCAGCGCCCGGACAGGTTCTGAAAAACTGTTTTTT
CDR3aa: CSARTGSEKLFF

v_gene: TRBV18
abundance: -
j_gene: TRBJ1-5
d_gene: TRBD1
len: 15
CDR3nt: TGTGCCAGCTCCGACCGGACAGGGGTCGGTCAGCCCCAGCATTTT
CDR3aa: CASSDRTGVGQPQHF

v_gene: TRBV14
abundance: -
j_gene: TRBJ1-5
d_gene: -
len: 13
CDR3nt: TGTGCCAGCAGCCAATTCAGCAATCAGCCCCAGCATTTT
CDR3aa: CASSQFSNQPQHF

v_gene: TRBV29-1
abundance: -
j_gene: TRBJ1-2
d_gene: -
len: 12
CDR3nt: TGCAGCGTTCACTCGACAGAGTATGGCTACACCTTC
CDR3aa: CSVHSTEYGYTF

v_gene: TRBV2
abundance: -
j_gene: TRBJ1-2
d_gene: -
len: 14
CDR3nt: TGTGCCAGCAGTGAGGCCATGACGGCAAGTGGCTACACCTTC
CDR3aa: CASSEAMTASGYTF

v_gene: TRBV5-1
abundance: -
j_gene: TRBJ1-1
d_gene: -
len: 14
CDR3nt: TGCGCCAGCAGCGGGGACGGGACGAACACTGAAGCTTTCTTT
CDR3aa: CASSGDGTNTEAFF

v_gene: TRBV19
abundance: -
j_gene: TRBJ2-7
d_gene: -
len: 16
CDR3nt: TGTGCCAGTAGTATGTGGGGCAGAGAGAGCTCCTACGAGCAGTACTTC
CDR3aa: CASSMWGRESSYEQYF

v_gene: TRBV20-1
abundance: -
j_gene: TRBJ2-5
d_gene: -
len: 11
CDR3nt: TGCAGTGCTAGAGATGTCAGCCAAGAGTACTTC
CDR3aa: CSARDVSQEYF

v_gene: TRBV20-1
abundance: -
j_gene: TRBJ2-7
d_gene: -
len: 11
CDR3nt: TGCAGTGCTAGTCTACAGAGCGAGCAGTACTTC
CDR3aa: CSASLQSEQYF

v_gene: TRBV6-5
abundance: -
j_gene: TRBJ2-2
d_gene: -
len: 13
CDR3nt: TGTGCCAGCAGGGGACTGACGGCCGGGGAGCTGTTTTTT
CDR3aa: CASRGLTAGELFF

v_gene: TRBV6-1
abundance: -
j_gene: TRBJ2-3
d_gene: TRBD1
len: 15
CDR3nt: TGTGCCAGCAGTCAGGGGGTATCCCGAGCAGATACGCAGTATTTT
CDR3aa: CASSQGVSRADTQYF

v_gene: TRBV5-1
abundance: -
j_gene: TRBJ2-1
d_gene: -
len: 16
CDR3nt: TGCGCCAGCAGCTTGGCCAGGGTTCAGGACTTGGATGAGCAGTTCTTC
CDR3aa: CASSLARVQDLDEQFF

v_gene: TRBV11-2
abundance: -
j_gene: TRBJ2-1
d_gene: -
len: 17
CDR3nt: TGTGCCAGCAGCTTAGGGGGTTATCGGTCGTCCTACAATGAGCAGTTCTTC
CDR3aa: CASSLGGYRSSYNEQFF